The sequence of this T cell receptor (beta chain) was determined in a study of blood T cell repertoires in COVID-19. The germline V gene has CDR1 SGHKS and CDR2 YYEKEE (reference sequence). The ends lost 2 bases at V and 9 bases at J; junction bases unmatched: 12. This CDR3 spans 16 amino acids. This table comes from immunoSEQ multiplex PCR, and its TCRdb copy is limited to in-frame clones, with some not included. The sample gives roughly 340,000 clones, around 89% of which show up once; around 3% is in the top ten. The count of this clone is one. The sequence came from a woman aged 25-40 years with COVID-19, enrolled during active disease. Specimen: peripheral blood. This sequence joins TRBV5-5 and TRBJ2-1, with 9 bases that match TRBD1. In DNA, the CDR3 is TGTGCCAGCAGCTTCCACCTACAGGGGGCGCAAGGTGAGCAGTTCTTC. This codes for CASSFHLQGAQGEQFF.